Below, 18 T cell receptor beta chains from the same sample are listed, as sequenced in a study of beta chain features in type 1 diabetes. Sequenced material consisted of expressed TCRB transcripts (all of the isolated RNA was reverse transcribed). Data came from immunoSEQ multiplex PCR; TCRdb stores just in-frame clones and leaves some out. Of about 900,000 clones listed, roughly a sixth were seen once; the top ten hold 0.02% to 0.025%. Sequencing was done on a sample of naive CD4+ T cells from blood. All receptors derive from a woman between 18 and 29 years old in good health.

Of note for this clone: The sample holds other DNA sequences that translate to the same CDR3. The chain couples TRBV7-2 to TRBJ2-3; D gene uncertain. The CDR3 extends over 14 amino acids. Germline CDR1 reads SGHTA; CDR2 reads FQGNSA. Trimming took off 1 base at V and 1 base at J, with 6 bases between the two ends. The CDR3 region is CASSLVVGTDTQYF. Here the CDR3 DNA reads TGTGCCAGCAGCTTAGTAGTGGGCACAGATACGCAGTATTTT.

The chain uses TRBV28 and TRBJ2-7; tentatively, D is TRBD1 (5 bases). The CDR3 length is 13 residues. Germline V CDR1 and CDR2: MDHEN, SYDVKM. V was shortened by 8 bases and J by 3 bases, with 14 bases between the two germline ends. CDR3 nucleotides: TGTGCCAGCGGGTTGCAGGGTGACTACGAGCAGTACTTC. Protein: CASGLQGDYEQYF.

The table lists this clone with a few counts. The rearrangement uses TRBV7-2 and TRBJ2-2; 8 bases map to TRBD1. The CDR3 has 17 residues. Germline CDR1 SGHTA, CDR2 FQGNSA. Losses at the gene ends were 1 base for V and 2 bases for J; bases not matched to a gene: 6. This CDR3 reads CASSLGLGQANTGELFF. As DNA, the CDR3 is TGTGCCAGCAGCTTAGGTCTGGGACAGGCCAACACCGGGGAGCTGTTTTTT.

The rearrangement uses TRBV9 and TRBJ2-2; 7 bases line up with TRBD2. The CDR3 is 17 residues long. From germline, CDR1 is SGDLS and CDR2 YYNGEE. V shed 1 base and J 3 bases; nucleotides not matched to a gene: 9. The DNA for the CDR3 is TGTGCCAGCAGCGTATTATTAATAGGGAGGGACACCGGGGAGCTGTTTTTT. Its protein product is CASSVLLIGRDTGELFF.

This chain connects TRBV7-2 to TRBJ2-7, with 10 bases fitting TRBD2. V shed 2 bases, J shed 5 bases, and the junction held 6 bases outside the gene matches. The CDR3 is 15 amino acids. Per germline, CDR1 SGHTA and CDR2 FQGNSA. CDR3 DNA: TGTGCCAGCAGCTTAAGGCTAGCGGGAGTGCACGAGCAGTACTTC. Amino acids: CASSLRLAGVHEQYF.

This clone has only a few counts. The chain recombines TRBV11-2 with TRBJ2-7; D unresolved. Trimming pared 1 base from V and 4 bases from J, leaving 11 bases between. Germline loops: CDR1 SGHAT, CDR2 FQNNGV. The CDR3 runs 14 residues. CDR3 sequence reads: CASSLVKGRYEQYF. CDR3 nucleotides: TGTGCCAGCAGCTTAGTCAAGGGTCGGTACGAGCAGTACTTC.

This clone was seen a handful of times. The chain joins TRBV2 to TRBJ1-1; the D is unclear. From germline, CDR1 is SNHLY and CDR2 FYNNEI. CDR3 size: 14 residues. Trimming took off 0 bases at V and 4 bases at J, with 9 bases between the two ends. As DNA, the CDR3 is TGTGCCAGCAGTGAAGCTGGGAGCGGCACTGAAGCTTTCTTT. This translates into CASSEAGSGTEAFF.

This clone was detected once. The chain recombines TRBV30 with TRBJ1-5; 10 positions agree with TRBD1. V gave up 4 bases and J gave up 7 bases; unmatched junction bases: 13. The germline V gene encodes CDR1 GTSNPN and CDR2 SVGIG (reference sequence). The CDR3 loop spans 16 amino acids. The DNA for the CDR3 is TGTGCCTGGACGGGACGGGACAGGGGCCCGGGCCAGCCCCAGCATTTT. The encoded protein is CAWTGRDRGPGQPQHF.

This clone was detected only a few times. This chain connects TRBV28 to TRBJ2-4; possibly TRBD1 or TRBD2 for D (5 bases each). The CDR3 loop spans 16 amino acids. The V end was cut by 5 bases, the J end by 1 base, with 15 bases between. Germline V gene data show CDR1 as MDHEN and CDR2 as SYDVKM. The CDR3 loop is CASSPNGAGAKNIQYF. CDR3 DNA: TGTGCCAGCAGTCCAAACGGGGCTGGGGCCAAAAACATTCAGTACTTC. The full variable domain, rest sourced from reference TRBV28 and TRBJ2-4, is DVKVTQSSRYLVKRTGEKVFLECVQDMDHENMFWYRQDPGLGLRLIYFSYDVKMKEKGDIPEGYSVSREKKERFSLILESASTNQTSMYLCASSPNGAGAKNIQYFGAGTRLSVL.

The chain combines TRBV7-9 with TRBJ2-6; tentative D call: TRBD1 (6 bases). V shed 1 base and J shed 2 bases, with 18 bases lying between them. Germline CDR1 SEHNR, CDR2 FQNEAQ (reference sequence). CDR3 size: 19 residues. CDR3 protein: CASSLEPLTGPAGANVLTF. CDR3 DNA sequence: TGTGCCAGCAGCTTAGAGCCCCTTACAGGGCCGGCTGGGGCCAACGTCCTGACTTTC.

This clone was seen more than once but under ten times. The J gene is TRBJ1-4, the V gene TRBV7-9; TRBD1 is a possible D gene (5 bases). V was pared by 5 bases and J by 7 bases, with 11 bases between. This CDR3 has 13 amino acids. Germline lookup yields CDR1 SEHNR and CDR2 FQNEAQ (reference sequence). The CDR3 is CASSPRTSEKLFF. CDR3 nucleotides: TGTGCCAGCAGCCCTCGGACATCTGAAAAACTGTTTTTT.

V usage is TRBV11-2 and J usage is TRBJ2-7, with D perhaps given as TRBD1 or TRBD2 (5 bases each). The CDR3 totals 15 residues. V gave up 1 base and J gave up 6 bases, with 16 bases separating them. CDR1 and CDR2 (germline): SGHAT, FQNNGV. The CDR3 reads CASSLVLGRNSEQYF. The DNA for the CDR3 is TGTGCCAGCAGCTTAGTACTGGGACGTAACAGCGAGCAGTACTTC.

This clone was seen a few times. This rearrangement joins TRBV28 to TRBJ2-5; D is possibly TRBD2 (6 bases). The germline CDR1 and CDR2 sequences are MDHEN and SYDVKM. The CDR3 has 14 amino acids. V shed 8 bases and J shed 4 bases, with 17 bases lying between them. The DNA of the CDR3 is TGTGCCAGCTTCGGGTCAGGCGGGGTAGAGACCCAGTACTTC. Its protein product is CASFGSGGVETQYF.

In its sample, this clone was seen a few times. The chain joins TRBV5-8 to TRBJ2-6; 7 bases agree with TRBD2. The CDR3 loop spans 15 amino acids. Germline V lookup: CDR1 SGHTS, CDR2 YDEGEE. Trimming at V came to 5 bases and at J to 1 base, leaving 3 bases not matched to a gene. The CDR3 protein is CASSGRGSGANVLTF. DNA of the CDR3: TGTGCCAGCAGTGGGAGGGGTTCTGGGGCCAACGTCCTGACTTTC. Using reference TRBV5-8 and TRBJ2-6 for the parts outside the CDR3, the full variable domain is EAGVTQSPTHLIKTRGQQATLRCSPISGHTSVYWYQQALGLGLQFLLWYDEGEERNRGNFPPRFSGRQFPNYSSELNVNALELEDSALYLCASSGRGSGANVLTFGAGSRLTVL.

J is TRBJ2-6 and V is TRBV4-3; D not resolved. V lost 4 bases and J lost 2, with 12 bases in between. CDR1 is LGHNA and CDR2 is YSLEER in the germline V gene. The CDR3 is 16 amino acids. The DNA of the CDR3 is TGCGCCAGCAGCCCCTCGATTGGAACTGGGGCCAACGTCCTGACTTTC. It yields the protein CASSPSIGTGANVLTF.

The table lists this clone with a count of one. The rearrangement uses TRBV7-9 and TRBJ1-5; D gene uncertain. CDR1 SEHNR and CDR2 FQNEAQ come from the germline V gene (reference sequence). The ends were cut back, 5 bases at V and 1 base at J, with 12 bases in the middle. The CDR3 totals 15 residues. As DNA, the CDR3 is TGTGCCAGCAGCCCCGGGAGGGCAAGCAATCAGCCCCAGCATTTT. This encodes CASSPGRASNQPQHF.

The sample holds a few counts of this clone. CDR3 amino acids: CASRTMNEKLFF. CDR3 sequence (DNA): TGTGCCAGTAGGACGATGAATGAAAAACTGTTTTTT. The chain carries TRBV19 and TRBJ1-4; D unresolved. This CDR3 comprises 12 residues. Germline V lookup: CDR1 LNHDA, CDR2 SQIVND (reference sequence). Trimming left V 6 bases short and J 5 bases short, with 7 bases between.

CDR3 sequence: CASSFMGTDTQYF. The DNA of the CDR3 is TGTGCCAGCAGCTTTATGGGGACAGATACGCAGTATTTT. The chain uses TRBV7-3 and TRBJ2-3, with D uncertain. CDR1 SGHTA and CDR2 FQGTGA come from the germline V gene. The V and J ends lost 3 bases and 3 bases respectively, with 7 bases between them. The CDR3 has 13 amino acids.